The sequence of this T cell receptor (beta chain) was determined in a study of spatial heterogeneity in lung cancer. Across the whole study: Untreated early-stage non-small cell lung cancer patients, 70 to 85 in total, were the donors.

MiXCR, run by TCRdb on the 5' RACE reads, gives a single entry per CDR3 protein. The table has roughly 99,000 distinct CDR3 sequences, roughly 19% seen once. This clonotype was found a few times. CDR3 length equals 11 residues. Germline CDR1 is GTSNPN and CDR2 is SVGIG (reference sequence). The ends were cut back, 4 bases at V and 7 bases at J, with 10 bases in the middle. As for time point: blood at routine non-recurrence follow-up after resection. The chain employs TRBV30 and TRBJ1-2; possibly TRBD1 for D (5 bases). The receptor was isolated from a male donor with early-stage non-small cell lung cancer. The sample consisted of PBMCs, taken at follow-up. The chain's CDR3 is CAWTGSFGYTF. CDR3 coding DNA: TGTGCCTGGACAGGGAGTTTTGGCTACACCTTC.